What follows is one T cell receptor beta chain and its context. Its target is not known. The CDR3 loop spans 16 amino acids. V shed 10 bases and J 7 bases; nucleotides not matched to a gene: 17. Germline values: CDR1 LNHDA, CDR2 SQIVND (reference sequence). The data stem from a study of cytomegalovirus exposure and HLA in healthy donors. Findings and limits, study-wide: Investigators reported over 150 TCR beta chains as tied to cytomegalovirus. As was reported, the classifier diagnosed cytomegalovirus status with high specificity and sensitivity.

PCR used 60 Vbeta primers and 13 Jbeta primers. The authors' processing: In a later analysis, about 9.9 million of 75 million to 90 million unique beta chains occurred in at least two donors. The assay was immunoSEQ multiplex PCR, and TCRdb's table has in-frame clones only and misses some. That table gives V, J and clone size, and the DNA gave D and trimming. The sample carries over 65,000 clones, about 82% recorded once. The sequence derives from a woman in her 30s in good health and CMV-seronegative. Sequenced sample: PBMCs. The genes are TRBV19 and TRBJ2-1, with 9 bases lining up with TRBD2. The DNA of the CDR3 is TGTGCCATCGCGTCCTTGCCGAGCGGGGGGCCGAATGAGCAGTTCTTC. Protein sequence: CAIASLPSGGPNEQFF.